These 24 T cell receptor beta chains originate from one sample sequenced in a study of cytomegalovirus exposure and HLA in healthy donors. With 60 Vbeta and 13 Jbeta primers, the PCR was carried out. The data were produced by immunoSEQ multiplex PCR, yet TCRdb's version contains in-frame clones alone and is incomplete. The table shows 150,000 to 200,000 clones, with under 75% occurring only once. Sequenced input: PBMCs. The origin of the receptors is a man in his forties in good health and CMV-seropositive.

As concerns this clone: A junction boundary mismatches the germline segment, possibly from a read error. The chain links TRBV7-7 to TRBJ2-2; 10 bases are shared with TRBD2. The CDR3 extends over 16 amino acids. Germline assignment: CDR1 SSHAT and CDR2 FNYEAQ (reference sequence). The CDR3 loop is CASSSAGGVGTGELFF. CDR3 bases: TGTGCTAGCAGCTCAGCGGGAGGGGTCGGGACCGGGGAGCTGTTTTTT.

This chain links TRBV29-1 with TRBJ2-5, with 12 bases lining up with TRBD2. The CDR3 has 19 amino acids. The V gene end was trimmed by 1 base and the J gene end by 4 bases; junction bases not matched to a gene: 16. CDR1 is SQVTM, CDR2 ANQGSEA, per germline. The CDR3 DNA reads TGCAGCGTTGAAGCCAAATCAGGGGCTAGCGGGGGGGCTTTAGAGACCCAGTACTTC. Protein product: CSVEAKSGASGGALETQYF.

In its sample, this clone was seen a few times. The chain joins TRBV19 to TRBJ1-1, with TRBD1 matching over 8 bases. The CDR3 is made up of 17 amino acids. After removal of 9 bases from V and 5 bases from J, the junction contained 20 bases not matched to a gene. Germline V gene sequence: CDR1 LNHDA, CDR2 SQIVND (reference sequence). The CDR3 sequence is CASQPGTGSALGTEAFF. CDR3 DNA sequence: TGTGCCAGCCAACCAGGGACAGGCTCCGCTCTCGGGACTGAAGCTTTCTTT.

This clone was picked up a small number of times. The V call is TRBV27, the J call TRBJ2-7; possible D gene TRBD1, 6 bases. Germline values: CDR1 MNHEY, CDR2 SMNVEV (reference sequence). V lost 4 bases and J lost 0, with 10 bases in between. The CDR3 is 14 amino acids. In nucleotides, the CDR3 is TGTGCCAGCAGTTCGGGACATAGCTCCTACGAGCAGTACTTC. This translates into CASSSGHSSYEQYF.

CDR3 nucleotide sequence: TGTGCCAGCAGCTTAGCCGGGGGGGTAGGTTACGAGCAGTACTTC. This sequence encodes CASSLAGGVGYEQYF. This sequence joins TRBV7-2 and TRBJ2-7; 8 nucleotides line up with TRBD2. J gave up 4 bases and V 0 bases, and 5 bases lay outside the gene matches. The CDR3 extends over 15 amino acids. The germline gives CDR1 SGHTA, CDR2 FQGNSA.

The chain couples TRBV29-1 to TRBJ2-2; TRBD1 agrees at 7 bases. With V trimmed by 7 bases and J by 1 base, 6 bases remained unmatched. Germline assignment: CDR1 SQVTM and CDR2 ANQGSEA. CDR3 length equals 14 residues. The DNA for the CDR3 is TGCAGCGGGACCGGGACAGTGAACACCGGGGAGCTGTTTTTT. This translates into CSGTGTVNTGELFF.

The J gene is TRBJ2-5, the V gene TRBV9; possible D gene TRBD1, 5 bases. CDR3 length: 13 residues. Germline V gene lookup returns CDR1 SGDLS and CDR2 YYNGEE. Trimming stripped 5 bases from V and 2 bases from J, with 10 bases between. CDR3 bases: TGTGCCAGCAGTACAGGACGGCAAGAGACCCAGTACTTC. As protein: CASSTGRQETQYF.

V is TRBV19 and J is TRBJ1-1; 7 positions agree with TRBD1. Per germline, CDR1 LNHDA and CDR2 SQIVND (reference sequence). V gave up 5 bases and J gave up 11 bases; unmatched junction bases: 14. The CDR3 consists of 14 residues. The CDR3 DNA is TGTGCCAGTAGTGTATGGGGTCAGGGGGAAAATGCTTTCTTT. Translation: CASSVWGQGENAFF.

The genes are TRBV2 and TRBJ1-5, with 11 bases aligning to TRBD1. The ends lost 8 bases at V and 3 bases at J; junction bases unmatched: 6. The CDR3 consists of 15 residues. The germline V gene encodes CDR1 SNHLY and CDR2 FYNNEI. The CDR3 protein is CASRRDRGDNQPQHF. CDR3 bases: TGTGCCAGCCGTCGGGACAGGGGGGACAATCAGCCCCAGCATTTT.

This chain connects TRBV29-1 to TRBJ1-1, with D perhaps matching TRBD1 (5 bases). The CDR3 consists of 13 residues. CDR1 and CDR2 from the germline V gene are SQVTM and ANQGSEA. The V gene lost 5 bases and the J gene lost 0 bases, with 10 bases spanning the gap. The CDR3 region is CSVLRGVNTEAFF. DNA of the CDR3: TGCAGCGTTCTGCGGGGGGTGAACACTGAAGCTTTCTTT.

Regarding this clone: Compared with germline, one end of the junction differs, possibly owing to a read error. This chain links TRBV7-9 with TRBJ1-1, with 9 bases aligning to TRBD1. This CDR3 region has 16 residues. Germline lookup yields CDR1 SEHNR and CDR2 FQNEAQ (reference sequence). The CDR3 coding sequence is TGTTCCAGCAGCTTGGCGCCGGGACAGGGGAACACTGAAGCTTTCTTT. Translation: CSSSLAPGQGNTEAFF.

Notes on this clone: An end of the junction differs from the germline gene, which may be a read error. The rearrangement joins TRBV7-9 to TRBJ1-1, with D unclear. The V gene's germline CDR1 is SEHNR and CDR2 FQNEAQ (reference sequence). CDR3 length equals 13 residues. CDR3 residues: CSSTSEMNTEAFF. CDR3 DNA: TGTTCCAGCACCTCCGAGATGAACACTGAAGCTTTCTTT.

This clone was seen a single time. The gene calls are TRBV6-5 and TRBJ2-1; 10 bases agree with TRBD1. J was trimmed by 7 bases and V by 2 bases; bases with no gene match: 8. Looked up from germline, CDR1 is MNHEY and CDR2 is SVGAGI. This CDR3 is built from 16 residues. This CDR3 reads CASSYRDRGPRNEQFF. CDR3 nucleotides: TGTGCCAGCAGTTACAGGGACAGGGGCCCTCGGAATGAGCAGTTCTTC.

The rearrangement links TRBV28 to TRBJ2-7; no clear D. The germline gives CDR1 MDHEN, CDR2 SYDVKM. Trimming pared 8 bases from V and 6 bases from J, leaving 11 bases between. The CDR3 contains 11 residues. The CDR3 nucleotides read TGTGCCAGCGCCTATGGCGGCGAGCAGTACTTC. It yields the protein CASAYGGEQYF.

The gene calls are TRBV4-3 and TRBJ1-5; D is unresolved. Between the trimmed V and J ends, which lost 0 bases and 7 bases, there was a span of 13 bases. The CDR3 consists of 15 residues. Germline values: CDR1 LGHNA, CDR2 YSLEER. The chain's CDR3 is CASSQEWSRLQPQHF. CDR3 DNA: TGCGCCAGCAGCCAAGAGTGGTCGAGGCTCCAGCCCCAGCATTTT.

The CDR3 nucleotides are TGTGCCAGCAGCCCCGACGGGACAGGGAGTAAAGAGACCCAGTACTTC. Amino acids: CASSPDGTGSKETQYF. The chain couples TRBV7-9 to TRBJ2-5, with 9 bases lining up with TRBD1. Germline V gives CDR1 SEHNR, CDR2 FQNEAQ (reference sequence). The ends lost 5 bases at V and 3 bases at J; junction bases unmatched: 10. The CDR3 runs to 16 residues.

The J gene is TRBJ2-5, the V gene TRBV29-1; 8 positions match TRBD1. V shed 3 bases, J shed 6 bases, and the junction held 6 bases outside the gene matches. The length of the CDR3 is 13 residues. CDR1 SQVTM and CDR2 ANQGSEA come from the germline V gene. CDR3 DNA: TGCAGCGTTGAGAAGGGACAGGCACAGACCCAGTACTTC. The encoded protein is CSVEKGQAQTQYF.

About this clone itself: At one of its ends the junction is not consistent with the germline gene, which may arise from a read error. The chain recombines TRBV7-7 with TRBJ2-5, with unresolved D. The CDR3 loop spans 13 amino acids. Germline CDR1 is SSHAT and CDR2 is FNYEAQ (reference sequence). CDR3 sequence reads: CASSLGLFETQYF. CDR3 nucleotides: TGTGCTAGCAGCTTGGGCTTGTTCGAGACCCAGTACTTC.

The V call is TRBV6-5, the J call TRBJ1-6; 8 bases agree with TRBD1. The ends lost 5 bases at V and 7 bases at J; junction bases unmatched: 1. The CDR3 contains 13 residues. The V gene's germline CDR1 is MNHEY and CDR2 SVGAGI. CDR3 sequence reads: CASSGQGNSPLHF. The CDR3 region has the DNA TGTGCCAGCAGTGGACAGGGCAATTCACCCCTCCACTTT.

The chain employs TRBV5-4 and TRBJ2-7, with 11 bases identical to TRBD1. Germline V gives CDR1 SGHNT, CDR2 YYREEE (reference sequence). The CDR3 sequence is 16 residues long. After removal of 0 bases from V and 0 bases from J, the junction contained 2 bases not matched to a gene. The CDR3 spells CASSLGDRGDSYEQYF. For the CDR3, the DNA is TGTGCCAGCAGCTTGGGGGACAGGGGGGACTCCTACGAGCAGTACTTC.

This clone has more than one count but fewer than ten. The chain couples TRBV27 to TRBJ2-1; tentatively, D is TRBD2 (5 bases). This CDR3 has 12 amino acids. Trimming removed 6 bases from V and 8 bases from J, with 11 bases in between. The germline gives CDR1 MNHEY, CDR2 SMNVEV (reference sequence). CDR3 in amino acids: CASSQGRDEQFF. CDR3 DNA: TGTGCCAGCAGCCAAGGGCGGGATGAGCAGTTCTTC.

V gene TRBV4-1 combines with J gene TRBJ2-7; D remains ambiguous. The V end was cut by 0 bases, the J end by 0 bases, with 6 bases between. CDR3 length equals 14 residues. From germline, CDR1 is MGHRA and CDR2 YSYEKL. CDR3 bases: TGCGCCAGCAGCCAAGAGGGCAACTCCTACGAGCAGTACTTC. It encodes CASSQEGNSYEQYF.

This clone was picked up one time. This chain joins TRBV11-3 and TRBJ1-1, with D uncertain. The germline CDR1 and CDR2 sequences are SGHNT and YENEEA. CDR3 length equals 14 residues. The V end was cut by 8 bases, the J end by 4 bases, with 17 bases between. The chain's CDR3 is CASPHCRVGTEAFF. CDR3 DNA sequence: TGTGCCAGCCCCCATTGCCGGGTAGGCACTGAAGCTTTCTTT.

The chain combines TRBV30 with TRBJ1-2; D is possibly TRBD1 (5 bases). Germline-derived CDR1 and CDR2 are GTSNPN and SVGIG (reference sequence). Trimming cost V 3 bases and J 4 bases, with 9 bases left between them. CDR3 size: 12 residues. Here the CDR3 DNA reads TGTGCCTGGAGACAGGAACCCTATGGCTACACCTTC. Protein: CAWRQEPYGYTF.